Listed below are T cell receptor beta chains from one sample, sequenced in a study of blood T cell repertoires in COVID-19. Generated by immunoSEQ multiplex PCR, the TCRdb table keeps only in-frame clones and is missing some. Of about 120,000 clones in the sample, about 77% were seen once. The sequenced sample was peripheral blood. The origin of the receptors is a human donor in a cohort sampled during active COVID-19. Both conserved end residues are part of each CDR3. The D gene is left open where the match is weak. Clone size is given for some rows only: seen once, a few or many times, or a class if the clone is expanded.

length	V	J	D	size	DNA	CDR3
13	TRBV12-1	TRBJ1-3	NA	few	TGTGCCAGCAGCTTACGGGGGGGAAACACCATATATTTT	CASSLRGGNTIYF
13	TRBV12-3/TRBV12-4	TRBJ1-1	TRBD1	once	TGTGCCAGCAGTCGACAGGGGAACACTGAAGCTTTCTTT	CASSRQGNTEAFF
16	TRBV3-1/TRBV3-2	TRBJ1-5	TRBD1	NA	TGTGCCAGCAGCCAAGGAGGAGGGGGCATTGTTCAGCCCCAGCATTTT	CASSQGGGGIVQPQHF
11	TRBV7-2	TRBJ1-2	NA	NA	TGTGCCAGCAGCCTCAACTATGGCTACACCTTC	CASSLNYGYTF
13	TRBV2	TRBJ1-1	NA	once	TGTGCCAGCAGCCCCCTAGTAGACACTGAAGCTTTCTTT	CASSPLVDTEAFF
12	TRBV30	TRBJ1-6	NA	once	TGTGCCTGGAGTGTACCGGGAAGATCCCTCCACTTT	CAWSVPGRSLHF
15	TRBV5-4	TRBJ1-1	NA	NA	TGTGCCAGCAGCTTGGCCCCCCCTTCGAACACTGAAGCTTTCTTT	CASSLAPPSNTEAFF
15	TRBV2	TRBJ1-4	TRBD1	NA	TGTGCCAGCAGTGAAGCGGAGGGGGCGCGGGAAAAACTGTTTTTT	CASSEAEGAREKLFF
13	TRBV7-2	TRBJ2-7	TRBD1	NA	TGTGCCAGCAGCGTGGACAGGGAAGGCGAGCAGTACTTC	CASSVDREGEQYF
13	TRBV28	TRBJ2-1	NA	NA	TGTGCCAGCAGTCCCTCGGGGGGCTATGAGCAGTTCTTC	CASSPSGGYEQFF
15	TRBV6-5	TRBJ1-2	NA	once	TGTGCCAGCACCAGTGGGAGTTTAGGCACCTATGGCTACACCTTC	CASTSGSLGTYGYTF
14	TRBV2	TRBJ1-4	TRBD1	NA	TGTGCCAGCAGTGAAGGACAGGGATTCGAAAAACTGTTTTTT	CASSEGQGFEKLFF
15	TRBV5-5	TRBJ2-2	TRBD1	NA	TGTGCCAGCACCCCGCAGGGGGTACGGACCGGGGAGCTGTTTTTT	CASTPQGVRTGELFF
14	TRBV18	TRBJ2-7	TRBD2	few	TGTGCCAGCTCACCACCCCCAGGGAGGGACGAGCAGTACTTC	CASSPPPGRDEQYF
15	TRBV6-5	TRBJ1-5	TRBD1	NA	TGTGCCAGCAGCCGGGGACAGGGGGGAGAACAGCCCCAGCATTTT	CASSRGQGGEQPQHF
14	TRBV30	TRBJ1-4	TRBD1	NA	TGTGCCCGGGGAACGGGACAGGGGAGCGAAAAACTGTTTTTT	CARGTGQGSEKLFF
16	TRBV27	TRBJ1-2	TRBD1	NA	TGTGCCAGCAGTTCCCCCCCCGGGCAGGGGGGCTATGGCTACACCTTC	CASSSPPGQGGYGYTF